This note documents a single TCR beta chain sequence. The data originate from a study of blood T cell repertoires in COVID-19. The wider study: Samples taken during acute and convalescent COVID-19 were collected in the United States, Italy and Spain. The analysed material was cDNA or gDNA that came from T cells, B-cell-depleted T cells, or PBMCs.

In the original workflow: The assay estimated nucleated cells by amplifying reference gene primers. TCRdb keeps only in-frame clones here, not all; method: immunoSEQ multiplex PCR. V and J calls plus clone size are reproduced from that table; the DNA served to infer D and trimming. The sample has tens of thousands of clones, 70% to 80% seen once. Trimming removed 0 bases at V and 12 bases at J, with 7 bases between. There are 11 residues in the CDR3. Germline-derived CDR1 and CDR2 are SGHTS and YDEGEE. Sequenced sample: peripheral blood. The receptor was isolated from a human donor in a cohort sampled during active COVID-19. The chain recombines TRBV5-8 with TRBJ2-1; no clear D gene. The CDR3 sequence: CASSLGKLQFF. The CDR3, as DNA: TGTGCCAGCAGCTTGGGTAAACTGCAGTTCTTC.